A single sample is the source of the 9 T cell receptor beta chains below, sequenced in a study of blood T cell repertoires in COVID-19. The repertoire was sequenced with immunoSEQ multiplex PCR; TCRdb's copy has only in-frame clones and lacks some. The sample carries 150,000 or so clones, around 83% recorded once. What was sequenced was PBMCs or T cells enriched from blood (not recorded which). Receptor source: a woman aged 45 to 65 in a cohort exposed to, infected with or recovered from COVID-19 (not recorded which).

The chain is built from TRBV30 and TRBJ1-5, with D tentatively TRBD1 (5 bases). Per the germline V gene, CDR1 is GTSNPN and CDR2 is SVGIG (reference sequence). The CDR3 contains 15 residues. Trimming stripped 5 bases from V and 0 bases from J, with 14 bases between. CDR3 nucleotide sequence: TGTGCCTGGGCCTCCACAGGATATAGCAATCAGCCCCAGCATTTT. Its translation: CAWASTGYSNQPQHF. The full variable domain, in which reference TRBV30 and TRBJ1-5 provide the parts outside the CDR3, is SQTIHQWPATLVQPVGSPLSLECTVEGTSNPNLYWYRQAAGRGLQLLFYSVGIGQISSEVPQNLSASRPQDRQFILSSKKLLLSDSGFYLCAWASTGYSNQPQHFGDGTRLSIL.

The chain links TRBV11-1 to TRBJ1-5; D gene uncertain. V lost 1 base to trimming and J lost 6 bases, with 7 bases between them. This CDR3 comprises 13 residues. Germline CDR1 reads SGHAT; CDR2 reads FQDESV (reference sequence). The CDR3 bases are TGTGCCAGCAGCTTAGGGCTTGGTCAGCCCCAGCATTTT. Amino acid sequence: CASSLGLGQPQHF.

The chain carries TRBV10-3 and TRBJ2-1; 14 bases line up with TRBD2. The germline CDR1 and CDR2 sequences are ENHRY and SYGVKD. V was clipped by 9 bases and J by 4 bases; unmatched bases: 2. The CDR3 is made up of 14 amino acids. The CDR3 loop is CAIGTSGGYNEQFF. DNA of the CDR3: TGTGCCATTGGGACTAGCGGGGGATACAATGAGCAGTTCTTC.

The V gene is TRBV28, the J gene TRBJ2-1; TRBD1 aligns across 9 bases. V was clipped by 8 bases and J by 7 bases; unmatched bases: 12. Looked up from germline, CDR1 is MDHEN and CDR2 is SYDVKM. The CDR3 sequence is 15 residues long. The CDR3 nucleotides read TGTGCCAGCTCGAAGTTACAGGGGGCCGGTAATGAGCAGTTCTTC. Encoded protein: CASSKLQGAGNEQFF. The complete variable domain, with remaining parts taken from reference TRBV28 and TRBJ2-1, reads DVKVTQSSRYLVKRTGEKVFLECVQDMDHENMFWYRQDPGLGLRLIYFSYDVKMKEKGDIPEGYSVSREKKERFSLILESASTNQTSMYLCASSKLQGAGNEQFFGPGTRLTVL.

This clone appeared once. The chain recombines TRBV28 with TRBJ2-7; D perhaps matches TRBD2 (6 bases). With 5 bases removed from V and 1 base from J, the gap between germline ends came to 15 bases. The CDR3 is 15 residues long. Germline values: CDR1 MDHEN, CDR2 SYDVKM. CDR3 protein: CASSQPGLGSYEQYF. DNA of the CDR3: TGTGCCAGCAGTCAACCGGGACTGGGATCCTACGAGCAGTACTTC.

This clone was counted a single time. This rearrangement joins TRBV6-2 or TRBV6-3 to TRBJ1-2; no reliable D call. V was clipped by 2 bases and J by 8 bases, with 12 bases between them. CDR3 length: 13 residues. Germline loops: CDR1 MNHEY, CDR2 SVGEGT. Written as DNA, the CDR3 is TGTGCCAGCAGTTACGGGAACGGAGGCGGCTACACCTTC. Protein: CASSYGNGGGYTF.

Here the CDR3 DNA reads TGTGCCATCAGCCTAGCGGGAGAGGCGCAGTACTTC. Translation gives CAISLAGEAQYF. The rearrangement joins TRBV10-3 to TRBJ2-7, with 10 bases identical to TRBD2. Trimming at V came to 6 bases and at J to 9 bases, leaving 5 bases not matched to a gene. This CDR3 has 12 residues. The germline V gene has CDR1 ENHRY and CDR2 SYGVKD.

This chain uses TRBV5-1 with TRBJ2-1; 10 bases line up with TRBD1. After removal of 4 bases from V and 6 bases from J, the junction contained 7 bases not matched to a gene. CDR1 is SGHRS, CDR2 YFSETQ, per germline. The CDR3 is made up of 15 amino acids. This CDR3 reads CASSAGTGVGNEQFF. The CDR3 DNA is TGCGCCAGCAGCGCCGGGACAGGGGTTGGCAATGAGCAGTTCTTC.

This clone showed up just a few times. The chain employs TRBV28 and TRBJ2-7; D possibly corresponds to TRBD1 (5 bases). V gave up 6 bases and J gave up 4 bases, with 10 bases separating them. The CDR3 length is 12 residues. In germline, CDR1 is MDHEN, CDR2 SYDVKM. In DNA, the CDR3 is TGTGCCAGCAGCAGGGTTCGGTACGAGCAGTACTTC. The encoded protein is CASSRVRYEQYF.